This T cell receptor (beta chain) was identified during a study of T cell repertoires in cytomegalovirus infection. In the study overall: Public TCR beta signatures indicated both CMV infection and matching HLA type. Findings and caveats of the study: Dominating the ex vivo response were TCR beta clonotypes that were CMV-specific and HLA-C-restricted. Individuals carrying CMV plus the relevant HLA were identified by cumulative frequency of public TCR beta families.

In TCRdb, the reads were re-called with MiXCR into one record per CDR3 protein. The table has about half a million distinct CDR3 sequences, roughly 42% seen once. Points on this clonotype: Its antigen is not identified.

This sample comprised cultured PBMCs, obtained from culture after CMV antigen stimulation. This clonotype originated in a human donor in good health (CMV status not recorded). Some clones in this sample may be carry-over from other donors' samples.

The CDR3 loop is CASSRTGNLNEQYF. CDR3 bases: TGCGCCAGCAGTCGGACAGGGAATTTGAACGAGCAGTACTTC. The chain links TRBV4-1 to TRBJ2-7, with 8 bases fitting TRBD1. V lost 6 bases to trimming and J lost 5 bases; unmatched junction nucleotides: 9. Germline CDR1 is MGHRA and CDR2 is YSYEKL. The CDR3 is 14 residues long.